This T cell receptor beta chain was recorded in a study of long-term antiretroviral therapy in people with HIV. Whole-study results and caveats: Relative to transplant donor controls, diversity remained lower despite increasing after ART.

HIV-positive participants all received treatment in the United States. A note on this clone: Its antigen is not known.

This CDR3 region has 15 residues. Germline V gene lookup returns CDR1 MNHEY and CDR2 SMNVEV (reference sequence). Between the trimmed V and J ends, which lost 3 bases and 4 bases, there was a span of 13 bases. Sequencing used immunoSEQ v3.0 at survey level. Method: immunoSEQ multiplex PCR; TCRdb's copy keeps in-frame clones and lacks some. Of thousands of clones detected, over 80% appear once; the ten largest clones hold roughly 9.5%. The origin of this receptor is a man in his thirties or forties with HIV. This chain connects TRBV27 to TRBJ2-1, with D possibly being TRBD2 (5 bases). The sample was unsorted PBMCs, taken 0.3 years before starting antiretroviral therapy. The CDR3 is CASSFRGNMYNEQFF. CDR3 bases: TGTGCCAGCAGTTTTCGGGGAAATATGTACAATGAGCAGTTCTTC.